This T cell receptor beta chain was recorded in a study of T cells in Graves' hyperthyroidism and ophthalmopathy. Study-wide results and limits: Appearing also in blood were most of the thyroid clonotypes expanded above 0.001. Ophthalmopathy got predicted by the model a median about 6.5 months before its onset.

Patients showing uncontrolled infection, other autoimmune disease, pregnancy or lactation were ineligible. The CDR3 extends over 13 amino acids. Germline V gene lookup returns CDR1 SEHNR and CDR2 FQNEAQ (reference sequence). Template material for amplifying TCR beta CDR3 regions consisted of RNA transcripts. Researchers ran a first-round RT-PCR on the TCR CDR3 using the HTBI primer set. Via MiXCR, TCRdb re-called the multiplex PCR reads, giving one row per CDR3 protein. The sample carries around 450,000 distinct CDR3 sequences, roughly 15% recorded once. Comments on this clonotype: Antigen specificity is unknown. The junction does not match germline at one end; this may be a read error.

This chain joins TRBV7-9 and TRBJ1-5; D possibly corresponds to TRBD1 (6 bases). Sequencing input: blood. This TCR was recovered from a woman under 30 with Graves' hyperthyroidism. The CDR3: CASSYGGNRPQHF. Written as DNA, the CDR3 is TGTGCCAGCAGTTACGGGGGCAATCGGCCCCAGCATTTT.